Listed below are T cell receptor beta chains from one sample, sequenced in a study of T cell repertoires in cytomegalovirus infection. Their antigens are not known. TCRdb re-analysed the reads in MiXCR, keeping a single row per CDR3 protein. The sample includes about 480,000 distinct CDR3 sequences, around 30% of them seen just once. The input for sequencing was cultured PBMCs, taken from culture after CMV antigen stimulation. These receptors were collected from a human donor in good health (CMV status not recorded). Some clones in this sample may be carry-over from other donors' samples. The CDR3 runs from the conserved cysteine through the conserved F or W. The D gene is left open where the match is weak. Clone size is stated in some rows and not others, as once, few, many or a class when expanded.

TRBV5-1	-	TRBJ2-3	-	TGCGCCAGCAGCTTGGGACAGGTCGGAACAGATACGCAGTATTTT	CASSLGQVGTDTQYF
TRBV11-1	TRBD2	TRBJ2-5	few	TGTGCCAGCAGCTTCCCACGCTATGGACTAGCGACCCCAGAGACCCAGTACTTC	CASSFPRYGLATPETQYF
TRBV19	TRBD2	TRBJ2-1	few	TGTGCCAGTAGTATAGATCGAGCGGGAGAGCAGTTCTTC	CASSIDRAGEQFF
TRBV4-1	-	TRBJ1-5	-	TGCGCCAGCAGCCAAATGGGGGAGAGCAATCAGCCCCAGCATTTT	CASSQMGESNQPQHF
TRBV14	-	TRBJ2-3	few	TGTGCCAGCAGCCCTCTCCGGTACGCCCCGCAGTATTTT	CASSPLRYAPQYF
TRBV20-1	-	TRBJ1-5	-	TGCAGCGCCATCCGAGGGGTTAGCAATCAGCCCCAGCATTTT	CSAIRGVSNQPQHF
TRBV2	-	TRBJ2-1	-	TGTGCCAGCAGTGCTTGGACTTTATCTACCTACAATGAGCAGTTCTTC	CASSAWTLSTYNEQFF
TRBV5-1	-	TRBJ2-7	-	TGCGCCAGCAGCTGGGGGGACAGAATCTCCTACGAGCAGTACTTC	CASSWGDRISYEQYF
TRBV6-5	-	TRBJ2-6	-	TGTGCCAGCAGTTACACCAGGGCGGCTGGGGCCAACGTCCTGACTTTC	CASSYTRAAGANVLTF
TRBV4-3	-	TRBJ1-3	-	TGCGCCAGCAGCCAAGAACTCGGCGACTCTGGAAACACCATATATTTT	CASSQELGDSGNTIYF